The 12 T cell receptor beta chains presented below share a single source sample, sequenced in a study of blood T cell repertoires in COVID-19. TCRdb keeps only in-frame clones here, not all; method: immunoSEQ multiplex PCR. In the table there are approximately 99,000 clones, about 87% of which are singletons. Source material: peripheral blood. Receptor source: a human donor in a cohort sampled during active COVID-19.

The chain uses TRBV9 and TRBJ2-3; 7 nucleotides match TRBD1. CDR1 SGDLS and CDR2 YYNGEE come from the germline V gene. The V segment lost 2 bases and the J segment 2 bases; nucleotides outside the gene matches: 5. The CDR3 totals 15 residues. CDR3 sequence: CASSVGTVSTDTQYF. CDR3 nucleotides: TGTGCCAGCAGCGTCGGGACAGTTTCCACAGATACGCAGTATTTT. The full variable domain, rest sourced from reference TRBV9 and TRBJ2-3, is DSGVTQTPKHLITATGQRVTLRCSPRSGDLSVYWYQQSLDQGLQFLIQYYNGEERAKGNILERFSAQQFPDLHSELNLSSLELGDSALYFCASSVGTVSTDTQYFGPGTRLTVL.

The V and J genes are TRBV7-2 and TRBJ1-2, with unresolved D. The CDR3 consists of 13 residues. Germline CDR1 SGHTA, CDR2 FQGNSA. The V end was cut by 1 base, the J end by 4 bases, with 7 bases between. In DNA form, the CDR3 reads TGTGCCAGCAGCTTAGTTCTAAGCTATGGCTACACCTTC. Its translation is CASSLVLSYGYTF.

The chain carries TRBV7-3 and TRBJ1-1; a weak D match, TRBD1 (6 bases). CDR1 and CDR2 (germline): SGHTA, FQGTGA. CDR3 size: 13 residues. The V and J ends lost 2 bases and 8 bases respectively, with 12 bases between them. CDR3 sequence (DNA): TGTGCCAGCAGCTTAGGGACACCGTCGGAAGCTTTCTTT. Protein sequence: CASSLGTPSEAFF. The whole variable domain, filled in from reference TRBV7-3 and TRBJ1-1, reads GAGVSQTPSNKVTEKGKYVELRCDPISGHTALYWYRQSLGQGPEFLIYFQGTGAADDSGLPNDRFFAVRPEGSVSTLKIQRTERGDSAVYLCASSLGTPSEAFFGQGTRLTVV.

The chain carries TRBV5-1 and TRBJ1-1, with D possibly TRBD1 on 6 matching bases. The CDR3 consists of 15 residues. In germline, CDR1 is SGHRS, CDR2 YFSETQ. Deletions cut 0 bases from V and 0 bases from J, with 9 bases between. CDR3 amino acids: CASSLEGEMNTEAFF. Written as DNA, the CDR3 is TGCGCCAGCAGCTTGGAGGGGGAAATGAACACTGAAGCTTTCTTT.

This rearrangement joins TRBV6-6 to TRBJ2-7; weak D call: TRBD1 (5 bases). CDR3 length equals 15 residues. The germline V gene has CDR1 MNHNY and CDR2 SVGAGI (reference sequence). Trimming stripped 2 bases from V and 2 bases from J, with 13 bases between. The CDR3 spells CASSYGAPSPYEQYF. DNA of the CDR3: TGTGCCAGCAGTTACGGGGCGCCCTCCCCCTACGAGCAGTACTTC.

This chain joins TRBV10-2 and TRBJ2-2; D gene uncertain. V dropped 8 bases and J dropped 8 bases, with 9 bases sitting between them. Germline V gene lookup returns CDR1 WSHSY and CDR2 SAAADI. The length of the CDR3 is 11 residues. CDR3 in amino acids: CASRLAGELFF. The DNA for the CDR3 is TGCGCCAGCCGTCTGGCAGGGGAGCTGTTTTTT.

The chain combines TRBV3-1 (or the pseudogene TRBV3-2) with TRBJ2-3; no clear D. CDR3 length: 13 residues. V was clipped by 0 bases and J by 3 bases, with 4 bases between them. CDR1 is LGHDT and CDR2 is YNNKEL in the germline V gene (reference sequence). CDR3 sequence (DNA): TGTGCCAGCAGCCAAGATCAAACAGATACGCAGTATTTT. Amino acid sequence: CASSQDQTDTQYF.

V usage is TRBV7-9 and J usage is TRBJ1-2; 9 positions agree with TRBD1. V lost 5 bases, J lost 0 bases, and 4 bases stayed unmatched. The CDR3 runs to 15 residues. CDR1 and CDR2 from the germline V gene are SEHNR and FQNEAQ (reference sequence). CDR3 loop: CASSLGQGTNYGYTF. The CDR3 DNA is TGTGCCAGCAGCCTTGGACAGGGGACTAACTATGGCTACACCTTC.

The V and J genes are TRBV27 and TRBJ1-1, with D maybe TRBD1 (5 bases). Trimming left V 4 bases short and J 1 base short, with 22 bases between. The CDR3 covers 18 residues. The germline CDR1 and CDR2 sequences are MNHEY and SMNVEV (reference sequence). The CDR3 bases are TGTGCCAGCAGTTCCGGTTTGGGGCAGGGAGGGACGAACACTGAAGCTTTCTTT. Its translation: CASSSGLGQGGTNTEAFF.

The CDR3 region is CASSPGTGDYEQYF. CDR3 sequence (DNA): TGTGCCAGTAGTCCCGGGACAGGGGACTACGAGCAGTACTTC. This chain uses TRBV19 with TRBJ2-7; 10 bases line up with TRBD1. CDR3 length equals 14 residues. V lost 5 bases, J lost 3 bases, and 4 bases stayed unmatched. Germline V gene sequence: CDR1 LNHDA, CDR2 SQIVND (reference sequence).

This chain links TRBV19 with TRBJ2-7; D is possibly TRBD2 (6 bases). The CDR3 runs to 12 residues. Germline V lookup: CDR1 LNHDA, CDR2 SQIVND (reference sequence). Deletions cut 3 bases from V and 6 bases from J, with 9 bases between. CDR3 sequence (DNA): TGTGCCAGTAGTATTTCCGGGGGCGAGCAGTACTTC. This gives the protein CASSISGGEQYF.

V gene TRBV18 combines with J gene TRBJ1-2, with TRBD1 identical over 8 bases. J was trimmed by 2 bases and V by 2 bases; bases with no gene match: 4. CDR3 length equals 15 residues. CDR1 is KGHSH, CDR2 LQKENI, per germline. CDR3 residues: CASSPGQGANYGYTF. CDR3 nucleotides: TGTGCCAGCTCACCAGGGCAGGGGGCCAACTATGGCTACACCTTC.